The text below deals with one T cell receptor beta chain. This entry belongs to a study of T cell changes during pregnancy in multiple sclerosis. TCRdb's table, derived via immunoSEQ multiplex PCR, lists solely in-frame clones and lacks some. This table has approximately 46,000 clones, approximately 91% appearing once. The CDR3 has 14 residues. Germline V lookup: CDR1 LNHDA, CDR2 SQIVND (reference sequence). Trimming left V 4 bases short and J 8 bases short, with 17 bases between. The sequencing here drew on CD8+ T cells from peripheral blood mononuclear cells, taken after pregnancy. The sequence was obtained from a female donor with multiple sclerosis, enrolled in a pregnancy study. V usage is TRBV19 and J usage is TRBJ1-1; the D gene is possibly TRBD1 (5 bases). The CDR3 region has the DNA TGTGCCAGTAGTACATTGGGGCCCGGAATGGAAGCTTTCTTT. It translates to CASSTLGPGMEAFF.